These 2 T cell receptor beta chains came from one sample sequenced in a study of regulatory T cells in long-lasting Graves disease. The time point is: persistent/refractory GD, antithyroid drugs over 5 years with positive TRAb. PBMC RNA was the source of the TCR library. Building of the TCR beta libraries involved iRepertoire HTBI primers and Arm-PCR of CDR3 regions. TCRdb re-derived calls from the multiplex PCR reads in MiXCR, one entry per CDR3 protein. The sample lists over 450,000 distinct CDR3 sequences, around a fifth occurring once. The sample consisted of peripheral blood mononuclear cells (PBMCs), taken when the disease was refractory, from a patient treated with antithyroid drugs. These receptor sequences come from a female donor with Graves disease.

This clonotype was seen ten or more times. The chain links TRBV4-2 to TRBJ1-2; D is perhaps TRBD1 (5 bases). The CDR3 is 15 residues long. Germline loops: CDR1 LGHNA, CDR2 YNFKEQ. Trimming removed 1 base at V and 2 bases at J, with 11 bases between. In DNA form, the CDR3 reads TGTGCCAGCAGCCAAGCCGGGGCCAGCAACTATGGCTACACCTTC. Amino acids: CASSQAGASNYGYTF.

V gene TRBV7-9 combines with J gene TRBJ2-2, with 8 bases that match TRBD2. The V gene end was trimmed by 6 bases and the J gene end by 2 bases; junction bases not matched to a gene: 8. From germline, CDR1 is SEHNR and CDR2 FQNEAQ (reference sequence). CDR3 size: 16 residues. The CDR3 loop reads CASSPTSVGNTGELFF. The CDR3 coding sequence is TGTGCCAGCAGTCCGACTAGCGTGGGAAACACCGGGGAGCTGTTTTTT.